These 25 T cell receptor beta chains came from one sample sequenced in a study of blood T cell repertoires in COVID-19. The assay was immunoSEQ multiplex PCR, and TCRdb's table has in-frame clones only and misses some. The table includes hundreds of thousands of clones, around 86% detected once. Sequences were obtained from PBMCs or T cells enriched from blood (not recorded which). These receptors originate from a woman between 50 and 59 years old who had recovered from COVID-19.

This clone was seen once. The chain joins TRBV18 to TRBJ1-1; TRBD1 might be the D (5 bases). There are 14 residues in the CDR3. Germline loops: CDR1 KGHSH, CDR2 LQKENI. With 3 bases removed from V and 0 bases from J, the gap between germline ends came to 8 bases. The CDR3 DNA reads TGTGCCAGCTCACCGGACACCATGAACACTGAAGCTTTCTTT. Translated: CASSPDTMNTEAFF. Variable domain in full (rest from reference TRBV18 and TRBJ1-1): NAGVMQNPRHLVRRRGQEARLRCSPMKGHSHVYWYRQLPEEGLKFMVYLQKENIIDESGMPKERFSAEFPKEGPSILRIQQVVRGDSAAYFCASSPDTMNTEAFFGQGTRLTVV.

The chain has TRBV27 and TRBJ1-5; 7 positions agree with TRBD1. Germline CDR1 MNHEY, CDR2 SMNVEV (reference sequence). This CDR3 is 13 amino acids long. V was clipped by 5 bases and J by 7 bases; unmatched bases: 5. CDR3 nucleotides: TGTGCCAGCAGTACGGGACAGAGGCAGCCCCAGCATTTT. It encodes CASSTGQRQPQHF.

The chain links TRBV5-1 to TRBJ1-2, with TRBD1 matching over 7 bases. The germline V gene encodes CDR1 SGHRS and CDR2 YFSETQ. V dropped 5 bases and J dropped 3; count of bases not matched to a gene: 7. CDR3 length: 14 amino acids. For the CDR3, the DNA is TGCGCCAGCAGTAGTGAACAGGGGCACTATGGCTACACCTTC. Translating gives CASSSEQGHYGYTF.

In its sample, this clone was seen once. The genes are TRBV3-1 (or the pseudogene TRBV3-2) and TRBJ2-7; 7 positions match TRBD2. Per germline, CDR1 LGHDT and CDR2 YNNKEL (reference sequence). V shed 4 bases and J 1 base; nucleotides not matched to a gene: 7. This CDR3 spans 15 amino acids. The CDR3 coding sequence is TGTGCCAGCAGCCCGGTGCCTAGCGGATCCTACGAGCAGTACTTC. As protein: CASSPVPSGSYEQYF.

The chain combines TRBV20-1 with TRBJ2-1; no clear D gene. This CDR3 is built from 11 residues. Germline CDR1 is DFQATT and CDR2 is SNEGSKA (reference sequence). V shed 4 bases and J shed 10 bases, with 11 bases lying between them. The CDR3, as DNA: TGCAGTGCTATAAAGTACGGGGAGCAGTTCTTC. It is translated as CSAIKYGEQFF.

This clone has only a few counts. V usage is TRBV18 and J usage is TRBJ2-5, with 7 positions matching TRBD1. J was trimmed by 1 base and V by 8 bases; bases with no gene match: 7. The CDR3 covers 14 residues. Germline CDR1 and CDR2: KGHSH and LQKENI. CDR3 sequence: CASQDRALQETQYF. The CDR3 DNA follows: TGTGCCAGCCAAGACAGGGCGCTCCAAGAGACCCAGTACTTC.

The V gene is TRBV2, the J gene TRBJ2-1; D gene uncertain. The V gene's germline CDR1 is SNHLY and CDR2 FYNNEI. The CDR3 is 15 amino acids. Trimming left V 6 bases short and J 0 bases short, with 12 bases between. The CDR3 here is CASRESPISYNEQFF. Here the CDR3 DNA reads TGTGCCAGCAGGGAGAGCCCTATCTCCTACAATGAGCAGTTCTTC. The full variable domain, in which reference TRBV2 and TRBJ2-1 provide the parts outside the CDR3, is EPEVTQTPSHQVTQMGQEVILRCVPISNHLYFYWYRQILGQKVEFLVSFYNNEISEKSEIFDDQFSVERPDGSNFTLKIRSTKLEDSAMYFCASRESPISYNEQFFGPGTRLTVL.

The table lists this clone with a count of one. This chain joins TRBV28 and TRBJ2-2, with TRBD2 matching over 14 bases. The V segment lost 5 bases and the J segment 4 bases; nucleotides outside the gene matches: 18. The CDR3 has 21 residues. CDR1 and CDR2 (germline): MDHEN, SYDVKM. The chain's CDR3 is CASSTSQISGTSGSITGELFF. CDR3 bases: TGTGCCAGCAGTACATCTCAAATCAGCGGGACTAGCGGGAGTATCACCGGGGAGCTGTTTTTT.

The rearrangement links TRBV5-1 to TRBJ1-4, with D hard to call. The V end lost 7 bases, the J end lost 3 bases, and 13 bases lay between the germline ends. Germline V lookup: CDR1 SGHRS, CDR2 YFSETQ. The CDR3 is 14 residues long. CDR3 protein: CASRVSSSNEKLFF. In DNA form, the CDR3 reads TGCGCCAGCCGGGTGAGCTCGTCTAATGAAAAACTGTTTTTT.

This clone showed up just once. The gene calls are TRBV14 and TRBJ1-5; TRBD1 matches at 8 bases. The ends lost 5 bases at V and 7 bases at J; junction bases unmatched: 4. Germline loops: CDR1 SGHDN, CDR2 FVKESK. The CDR3 is made up of 13 amino acids. CDR3 loop: CASSEDRAQPQHF. In nucleotides, the CDR3 is TGTGCCAGCAGCGAGGACAGGGCACAGCCCCAGCATTTT.

The V call is TRBV5-1, the J call TRBJ2-1; D is perhaps TRBD2 (5 bases). This CDR3 is built from 13 residues. The germline V and J ends were trimmed by 4 bases and 6 bases, with 11 bases remaining between them. Germline CDR1 is SGHRS and CDR2 is YFSETQ. The CDR3 sequence is CASSSKDFNEQFF. CDR3 sequence (DNA): TGCGCCAGCAGCAGTAAGGACTTCAATGAGCAGTTCTTC.

The chain is built from TRBV6-5 and TRBJ2-7, with a weak D call TRBD2 (6 bases). The V end lost 5 bases, the J end lost 2 bases, and 13 bases lay between the germline ends. Germline V gives CDR1 MNHEY, CDR2 SVGAGI. CDR3 size: 14 residues. CDR3 sequence reads: CASSRPGGTYEQYF. The CDR3 DNA reads as TGTGCCAGCAGTCGTCCAGGCGGGACCTACGAGCAGTACTTC.

This clone occurred once. Other DNA variants within this sample encode the same CDR3. J is TRBJ1-1 and V is TRBV29-1; no firm D call. The V gene's germline CDR1 is SQVTM and CDR2 ANQGSEA. Trimming removed 3 bases at V and 2 bases at J, with 7 bases between. CDR3 length: 12 residues. The CDR3 loop is CSVDSGNTEAFF. The CDR3 coding sequence is TGCAGCGTTGACTCAGGAAACACTGAAGCTTTCTTT. The variable domain in full, completed from reference TRBV29-1 and TRBJ1-1, reads SAVISQKPSRDICQRGTSLTIQCQVDSQVTMMFWYRQQPGQSLTLIATANQGSEATYESGFVIDKFPISRPNLTFSTLTVSNMSPEDSSIYLCSVDSGNTEAFFGQGTRLTVV.

This chain connects TRBV9 to TRBJ2-5; 7 nucleotides agree with TRBD1. CDR1 is SGDLS, CDR2 YYNGEE, per germline. With 2 bases clipped from V and 1 base from J, the junction kept 2 bases outside the gene matches. The length of the CDR3 is 14 residues. CDR3 region: CASSVGTAQETQYF. DNA for the CDR3: TGTGCCAGCAGCGTCGGGACAGCCCAAGAGACCCAGTACTTC.

This clone was counted once. The chain employs TRBV2 and TRBJ1-4; 7 nucleotides align to TRBD1. V trimming: 7 bases; J trimming: 17 bases; junction bases outside the gene matches: 4. Looked up from germline, CDR1 is SNHLY and CDR2 is FYNNEI. This CDR3 contains 9 residues. CDR3 loop: CASIGTVFF. For the CDR3, the DNA is TGTGCCAGCATCGGGACAGTCTTTTTT.

The chain joins TRBV7-3 to TRBJ2-3, with 8 bases identical to TRBD2. CDR1 is SGHTA, CDR2 FQGTGA, per germline. The J segment lost 4 bases and the V segment lost 3 bases, leaving 6 bases of the junction unmatched. This CDR3 spans 15 amino acids. The CDR3 DNA sequence: TGTGCCAGCAGCTTCTTAGACGGGAGGGCAGATACGCAGTATTTT. Residues: CASSFLDGRADTQYF.

The chain combines TRBV7-9 with TRBJ1-3; a possible D gene is TRBD1 (5 bases). This CDR3 is built from 15 residues. Germline CDR1 SEHNR, CDR2 FQNEAQ (reference sequence). Trimming stripped 3 bases from V and 2 bases from J, with 11 bases between. DNA of the CDR3: TGTGCCAGCAGCTTCAATGGGGCCACTGGAAACACCATATATTTT. Its translation is CASSFNGATGNTIYF.

The chain has TRBV9 and TRBJ2-2; D gene ambiguous. Germline V gives CDR1 SGDLS, CDR2 YYNGEE. V was shortened by 1 base and J by 6 bases, with 13 bases between the two germline ends. This CDR3 has 15 amino acids. CDR3 loop: CASSVLEVPAGELFF. CDR3 sequence (DNA): TGTGCCAGCAGCGTACTAGAGGTACCGGCCGGGGAGCTGTTTTTT.

In DNA form, the CDR3 reads TGCGCCAGCAGCTTTCCGGGACAGGGGATGGCAAGGGATAATGAGCAGTTCTTC. Protein product: CASSFPGQGMARDNEQFF. This chain connects TRBV4-1 to TRBJ2-7; 10 nucleotides agree with TRBD1. The J call may be in error: the DNA end matches TRBJ2-1 better. This CDR3 comprises 18 residues. The V gene's germline CDR1 is MGHRA and CDR2 YSYEKL.

In nucleotides, the CDR3 is TGCGCCAGCAGCTCGGGACTAGCGGGAGGAGTAGGGGAGACCCAGTACTTC. Its translation is CASSSGLAGGVGETQYF. J is TRBJ2-5 and V is TRBV5-1; 15 positions agree with TRBD2. The V gene end was trimmed by 3 bases and the J gene end by 5 bases; junction bases not matched to a gene: 8. CDR3 length: 17 residues. Germline V gene data show CDR1 as SGHRS and CDR2 as YFSETQ. Variable domain in full (rest from reference TRBV5-1 and TRBJ2-5): KAGVTQTPRYLIKTRGQQVTLSCSPISGHRSVSWYQQTPGQGLQFLFEYFSETQRNKGNFPGRFSGRQFSNSRSEMNVSTLELGDSALYLCASSSGLAGGVGETQYFGPGTRLLVL.

This clone was detected only a few times. The V gene is TRBV29-1, the J gene TRBJ2-7; 8 nucleotides line up with TRBD2. With V trimmed by 6 bases and J by 3 bases, 7 bases remained unmatched. This CDR3 is 13 amino acids long. Germline CDR1 SQVTM, CDR2 ANQGSEA. This CDR3 reads CSVRSGSDYEQYF. The CDR3 DNA is TGCAGCGTCCGGAGCGGGAGTGACTACGAGCAGTACTTC.

The chain has TRBV19 and TRBJ1-3, with D unclear. Trimming pared 5 bases from V and 9 bases from J, leaving 8 bases between. CDR1 is LNHDA, CDR2 SQIVND, per germline (reference sequence). The CDR3 consists of 11 residues. In DNA form, the CDR3 reads TGTGCCAGTAGTTTCCCGGGCACCATATATTTT. Its protein product is CASSFPGTIYF.

Concerning this clone itself: The junction and the germline gene differ at one end; a read error may be behind it. V usage is TRBV27 and J usage is TRBJ1-1; D is possibly TRBD1 (6 bases). Looked up from germline, CDR1 is MNHEY and CDR2 is SMNVEV (reference sequence). The CDR3 has 16 residues. The CDR3 sequence: CANSPIRGQLNTEAFF. The CDR3 nucleotides read TGTGCCAACAGTCCAATCCGCGGACAGCTTAACACTGAAGCTTTCTTT.

In DNA form, the CDR3 reads TGTGCCTGGAGTGTGACAGTCGGTTCGGCTGGAAACACCATATATTTT. As protein: CAWSVTVGSAGNTIYF. The chain recombines TRBV30 with TRBJ1-3; weak D call: TRBD1 (5 bases). The CDR3 consists of 16 residues. Germline V CDR1 and CDR2: GTSNPN, SVGIG (reference sequence). The ends were cut back, 0 bases at V and 2 bases at J, with 14 bases in the middle.

The genes are TRBV7-2 and TRBJ2-4, with 7 positions matching TRBD2. Germline trimming cut 5 bases from V and 6 bases from J; bases unmatched to any gene: 13. This CDR3 is 16 amino acids long. Per germline, CDR1 SGHTA and CDR2 FQGNSA. The CDR3 loop is CASSPQVAGGLNIQYF. In nucleotides, the CDR3 is TGTGCCAGCAGCCCTCAAGTAGCGGGTGGACTAAACATTCAGTACTTC.